The entry below gives a single T cell receptor (beta chain) sequence along with its context. Its recognized antigen is unknown. The record has no base qualities; no much larger clone is one base away. Libraries were made using the immunoSEQ multiplex PCR assay. In the source study's methods: To diagnose cytomegalovirus status from the catalog of TCR beta chain sequences, a statistical classification framework was built. TCRdb stores this immuneACCESS table with in-frame sequences only. Part of the clones is absent; in the studies checked, under half of the shortfall reflects unresolved V genes, and no reason is known for the rest. V and J calls and clone size are those listed in that table; D and trimming were worked out from the DNA. The sample contains roughly 75,000 clones, around 94% of them found a single time. The top ten clonotypes cover 2.5% to 3.5% of the sample. The V end loses 0 bases and the J end loses 8 bases, and a stretch of 5 bases separates them. Taken from the germline V gene, the CDR1 and CDR2 loops are MGHRA and YSYEKL. CDR3 length: 13 amino acids, cysteine to phenylalanine. The retained sequence is limited to the CDR3, 39 bases, with the frame set at the first base.

This specimen comes from a study of cytomegalovirus exposure and HLA in healthy donors (dated by TCRdb to about 2017). Some background on the complete study: The 500 to 700 repertoires of the first cohort and the 95 to 150 validation repertoires were produced on the same platform, according to a later analysis. Besides the first cohort of some 670 subjects, a separate validation cohort made up of 120 different subjects was used. The study aimed to test whether cataloging public T cell receptors could reveal signatures of past pathogen exposure. To predict cytomegalovirus infection status, the study brought together high-throughput TCR immunosequencing, statistical association of individual TCRs with disease status, and machine learning.

General findings and caveats noted by the study authors: In both the original and validation cohorts, the classifier was reported to diagnose cytomegalovirus status with high specificity and sensitivity. Across donors, most TCR sequences were observed very rarely, whereas some public TCRs were present in many individuals. The study listed approximately 150 TCR beta chains as associated with cytomegalovirus. In a later analysis, TCRs clustered in the first cohort were found to also tend to co-occur in the approximately 120 validation repertoires, with 90% to 95% of cluster scores above 0. A later analysis had no HLA typing for the validation cohort, so co-occurrence there was scored across all 120 repertoires. Three of the identified cytomegalovirus-associated TCR beta chains were confirmed in vitro to be specific for cytomegalovirus antigens. It was suggested by the authors that the approach could potentially be generalized to other disease states and immunological phenotypes.

The donors belonged to the validation cohort of over a hundred subjects, which was separate from the roughly 670-subject first cohort. This chain is built from TRBV4-1 and TRBJ1-6; no D gene is confidently identified. What was sequenced was PBMCs. The receptor was derived from a woman aged 18-35 years in good health and CMV-seropositive. CDR3 loop: CASSQDHYSPLHF. The DNA sequence is TGCGCCAGCAGCCAAGACCATTATTCACCCCTCCACTTT.